The 2 T cell receptor beta chains listed next were all sequenced from one sample in a study of shared clonotypes between healthy human individuals. Sequencing was performed with immunoSEQ multiplex PCR; in TCRdb, only in-frame clones are kept and a portion is missing. The sample carries roughly 2,000,000 clones, roughly 95% recorded once. CD45RO negativity and positive selection for CCR7 defined naive CD8 cells, a population that excluded terminally differentiated effector memory CD45RA+ cells. Sequenced: naive CD8+ T cells from PBMCs. All receptors derive from a man younger than 35 in good health. Some clones in this sample may be carry-over from other donors' samples.

The chain is built from TRBV9 and TRBJ2-7; perhaps TRBD2 as D (5 bases). The germline CDR1 and CDR2 sequences are SGDLS and YYNGEE. V lost 1 base to trimming and J lost 3 bases, with 14 bases between them. This CDR3 contains 15 residues. CDR3 protein: CASSVTGLPDYEQYF. The CDR3 nucleotides are TGTGCCAGCAGCGTAACGGGATTACCGGACTACGAGCAGTACTTC. Together with reference TRBV9 and TRBJ2-7, the CDR3 gives the full variable domain: DSGVTQTPKHLITATGQRVTLRCSPRSGDLSVYWYQQSLDQGLQFLIQYYNGEERAKGNILERFSAQQFPDLHSELNLSSLELGDSALYFCASSVTGLPDYEQYFGPGTRLTVT.

V and J are TRBV9 and TRBJ1-3; D is undetermined. The V end was cut by 3 bases, the J end by 3 bases, with 10 bases between. Germline values: CDR1 SGDLS, CDR2 YYNGEE. This CDR3 region has 14 residues. Here the CDR3 reads CASSGTDGGNTIYF. In DNA form, the CDR3 reads TGTGCCAGCAGCGGAACGGACGGTGGAAACACCATATATTTT.